This TCR beta chain stems from a study of a mutant IDH1 vaccine in newly diagnosed glioma. Study-wide context: Former treatment meant radiotherapy, temozolomide, or both; the majority had gotten both.

General study findings and limits: Pseudoprogression seemed unlinked to shifts in top peripheral T cell clonotypes. The study observed vaccine-induced immune responses in more than 80% of patients.

This clone has more than one count but fewer than ten. Its antigen is still unknown. Time point reported: baseline, week 1 (first vaccination visit). Treatment meaning: pre-vaccination baseline after standard-of-care therapy. The study enrolled donors with new WHO grade 3 or 4 IDH1-mutant, ATRX-lost astrocytomas. CDR3 size: 17 residues. Deletions cut 6 bases from V and 4 bases from J, with 22 bases between. CDR1 is LGHNT and CDR2 is FRNRAP in the germline V gene. Measured with immunoSEQ multiplex PCR; TCRdb has only the in-frame clones, and not every one. There are tens of thousands of clones in the sample; about 80% occur only once, and 7% to 8% lies in the top ten.

J is TRBJ1-5 and V is TRBV12-5; D perhaps matches TRBD1 (6 bases). This clonotype was obtained from a woman between 45 and 60 years old with glioma. The sequencing used PBMCs, collected from a glioma patient treated with radiotherapy, temozolomide or both. In DNA form, the CDR3 reads TGTGCTAGTGGACCTGGTCGAGCTGAACAGGGAAATCAGCCCCAGCATTTT. Its translation: CASGPGRAEQGNQPQHF.